Each of the 5 T cell receptor beta chains below was sequenced from the same sample in a study of blood T cell repertoires in COVID-19. Sequencing used immunoSEQ multiplex PCR; TCRdb keeps in-frame clones, though not all of them. The repertoire has 250,000 to 350,000 clones, just under 90% of them found once; the top ten carry just under 6.5%. The sample comprised peripheral blood. The receptor source for this set is a woman in her forties or fifties with COVID-19, enrolled during active disease.

The chain carries TRBV30 and TRBJ2-2; no clear D gene. The CDR3 contains 13 residues. Germline V gene data show CDR1 as GTSNPN and CDR2 as SVGIG (reference sequence). V shed 4 bases and J shed 5 bases, with 11 bases lying between them. The CDR3 protein is CAWKLGQTGELFF. The CDR3 nucleotides read TGTGCCTGGAAGCTTGGGCAGACCGGGGAGCTGTTTTTT. Filled out from reference TRBV30 and TRBJ2-2, the complete variable domain reads SQTIHQWPATLVQPVGSPLSLECTVEGTSNPNLYWYRQAAGRGLQLLFYSVGIGQISSEVPQNLSASRPQDRQFILSSKKLLLSDSGFYLCAWKLGQTGELFFGEGSRLTVL.

The chain joins TRBV2 to TRBJ1-5; 10 nucleotides align to TRBD1. V was clipped by 6 bases and J by 7 bases; unmatched bases: 9. Germline V gene lookup returns CDR1 SNHLY and CDR2 FYNNEI. The CDR3 consists of 15 residues. The CDR3 coding sequence is TGTGCCAGCAGGCCGGGACAGGGGTTCGGCCAGCCCCAGCATTTT. Translating gives CASRPGQGFGQPQHF. Together with reference TRBV2 and TRBJ1-5, the CDR3 gives the full variable domain: EPEVTQTPSHQVTQMGQEVILRCVPISNHLYFYWYRQILGQKVEFLVSFYNNEISEKSEIFDDQFSVERPDGSNFTLKIRSTKLEDSAMYFCASRPGQGFGQPQHFGDGTRLSIL.

This clone is judged medium-sized (0.01 to 0.1%). This chain uses TRBV24-1 with TRBJ2-1; possibly TRBD2 for D (7 bases). The CDR3 is made up of 15 amino acids. In germline, CDR1 is KGHDR, CDR2 SFDVKD. The ends were cut back, 7 bases at V and 2 bases at J, with 14 bases in the middle. Here the CDR3 reads CATRGRGEAYNEQFF. CDR3 coding DNA: TGTGCCACCAGGGGGAGGGGGGAGGCCTACAATGAGCAGTTCTTC.

The V call is TRBV7-2, the J call TRBJ2-7; weak D call: TRBD2 (6 bases). Germline loops: CDR1 SGHTA, CDR2 FQGNSA. Trimming removed 0 bases at V and 6 bases at J, with 15 bases between. This CDR3 has 15 amino acids. DNA of the CDR3: TGTGCCAGCAGCTTAGCCTCACTACTAGCTTCCGAGCAGTACTTC. Amino acids: CASSLASLLASEQYF.

The chain combines TRBV19 with TRBJ1-6; 11 nucleotides agree with TRBD1. V was pared by 3 bases and J by 9 bases, with 4 bases of the junction left unmatched. Germline V gene lookup returns CDR1 LNHDA and CDR2 SQIVND (reference sequence). This CDR3 is 15 amino acids long. In nucleotides, the CDR3 is TGTGCCAGTAGTATTAAGGACAGGGGGCGTTCACCCCTCCACTTT. Its translation is CASSIKDRGRSPLHF.